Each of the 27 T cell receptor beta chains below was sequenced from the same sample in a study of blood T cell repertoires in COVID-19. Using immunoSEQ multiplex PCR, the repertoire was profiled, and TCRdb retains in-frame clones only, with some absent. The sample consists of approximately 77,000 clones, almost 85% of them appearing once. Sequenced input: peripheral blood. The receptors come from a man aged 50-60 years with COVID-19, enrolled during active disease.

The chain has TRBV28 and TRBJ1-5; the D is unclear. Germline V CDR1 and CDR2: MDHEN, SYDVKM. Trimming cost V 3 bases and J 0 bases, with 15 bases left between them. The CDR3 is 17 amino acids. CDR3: CASSFIRSSYSNQPQHF. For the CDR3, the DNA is TGTGCCAGCAGTTTTATCAGGTCGAGTTATAGCAATCAGCCCCAGCATTTT.

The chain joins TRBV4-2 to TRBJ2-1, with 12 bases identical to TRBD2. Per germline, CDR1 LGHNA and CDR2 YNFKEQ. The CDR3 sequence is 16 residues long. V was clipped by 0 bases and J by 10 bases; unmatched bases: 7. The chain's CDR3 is CASSQEGPSGRVEQFF. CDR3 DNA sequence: TGTGCCAGCAGCCAAGAGGGGCCTAGCGGGAGGGTAGAGCAGTTCTTC.

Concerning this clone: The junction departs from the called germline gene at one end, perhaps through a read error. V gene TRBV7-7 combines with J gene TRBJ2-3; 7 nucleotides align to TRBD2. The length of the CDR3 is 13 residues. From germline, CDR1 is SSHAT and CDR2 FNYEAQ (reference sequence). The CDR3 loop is CASSSGTIDTQYF. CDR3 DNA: TGTGCTAGCAGCTCCGGGACTATTGATACGCAGTATTTT.

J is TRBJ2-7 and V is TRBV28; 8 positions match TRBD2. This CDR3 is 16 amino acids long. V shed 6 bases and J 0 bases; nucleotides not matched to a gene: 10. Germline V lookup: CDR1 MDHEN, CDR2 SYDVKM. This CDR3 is CASRRGLAGSSYEQYF. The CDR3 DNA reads TGTGCCAGCAGGCGAGGGCTAGCGGGTTCCTCCTACGAGCAGTACTTC.

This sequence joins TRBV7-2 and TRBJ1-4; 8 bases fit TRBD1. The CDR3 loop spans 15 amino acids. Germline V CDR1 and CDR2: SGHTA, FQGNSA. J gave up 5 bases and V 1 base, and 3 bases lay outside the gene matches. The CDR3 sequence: CASSLGGQANEKLFF. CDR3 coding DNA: TGTGCCAGCAGCTTAGGGGGACAGGCGAATGAAAAACTGTTTTTT.

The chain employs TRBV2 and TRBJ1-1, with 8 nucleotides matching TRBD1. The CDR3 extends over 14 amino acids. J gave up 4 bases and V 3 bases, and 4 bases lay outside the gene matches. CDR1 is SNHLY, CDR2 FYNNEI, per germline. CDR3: CASSDQGAVTEAFF. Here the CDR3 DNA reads TGTGCCAGCAGTGATCAGGGGGCGGTCACTGAAGCTTTCTTT.

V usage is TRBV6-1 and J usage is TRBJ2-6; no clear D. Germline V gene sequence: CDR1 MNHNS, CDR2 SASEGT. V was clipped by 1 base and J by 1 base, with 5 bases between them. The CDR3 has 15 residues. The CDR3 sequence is CASSEGTSGANVLTF. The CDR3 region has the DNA TGTGCCAGCAGTGAAGGAACATCTGGGGCCAACGTCCTGACTTTC.

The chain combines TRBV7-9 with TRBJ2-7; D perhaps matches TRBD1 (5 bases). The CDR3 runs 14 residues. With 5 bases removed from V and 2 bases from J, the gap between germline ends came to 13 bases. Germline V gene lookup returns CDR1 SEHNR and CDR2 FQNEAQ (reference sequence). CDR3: CASSPPGQAYEQYF. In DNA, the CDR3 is TGTGCCAGCAGCCCCCCCGGACAAGCCTACGAGCAGTACTTC. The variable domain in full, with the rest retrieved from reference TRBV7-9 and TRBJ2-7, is DTGVSQNPRHKITKRGQNVTFRCDPISEHNRLYWYRQTLGQGPEFLTYFQNEAQLEKSRLLSDRFSAERPKGSFSTLEIQRTEQGDSAMYLCASSPPGQAYEQYFGPGTRLTVT.

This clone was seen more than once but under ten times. CDR3 sequence reads: CASSYSRGQVEKLFF. In nucleotides, the CDR3 is TGTGCCAGCAGTTACTCGAGGGGACAGGTCGAAAAACTGTTTTTT. The V gene is TRBV6-2 or TRBV6-3, the J gene TRBJ1-4, with TRBD1 identical over 8 bases. Germline V lookup: CDR1 MNHEY, CDR2 SVGEGT. The junction had 5 bases not matched to a gene; V was cut back by 0 bases and J by 8 bases. This CDR3 contains 15 residues.

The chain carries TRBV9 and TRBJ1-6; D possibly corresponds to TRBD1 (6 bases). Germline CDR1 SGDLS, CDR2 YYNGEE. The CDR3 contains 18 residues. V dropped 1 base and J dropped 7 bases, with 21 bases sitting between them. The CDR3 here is CASSVSPGGQGRNSPLHF. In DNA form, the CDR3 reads TGTGCCAGCAGCGTATCCCCGGGGGGGCAGGGTCGGAATTCACCCCTCCACTTT.

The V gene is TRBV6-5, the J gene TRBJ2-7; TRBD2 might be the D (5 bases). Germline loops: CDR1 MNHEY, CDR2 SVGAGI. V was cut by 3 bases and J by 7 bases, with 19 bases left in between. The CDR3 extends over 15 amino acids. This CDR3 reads CASSYISGRSREQYF. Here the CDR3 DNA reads TGTGCCAGCAGTTATATCTCGGGAAGGTCGAGAGAGCAGTACTTC.

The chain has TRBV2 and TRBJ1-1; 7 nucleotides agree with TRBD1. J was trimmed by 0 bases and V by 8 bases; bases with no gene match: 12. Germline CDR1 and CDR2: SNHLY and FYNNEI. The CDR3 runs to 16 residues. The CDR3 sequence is CASRRDRAALNTEAFF. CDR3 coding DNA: TGTGCCAGCCGGAGAGACAGGGCCGCCTTGAACACTGAAGCTTTCTTT.

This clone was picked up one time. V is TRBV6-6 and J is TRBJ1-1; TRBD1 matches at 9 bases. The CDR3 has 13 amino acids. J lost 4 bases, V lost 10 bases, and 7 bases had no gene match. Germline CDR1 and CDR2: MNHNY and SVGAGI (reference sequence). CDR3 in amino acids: CATRQGGGTEAFF. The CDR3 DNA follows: TGTGCCACCCGACAGGGGGGCGGCACTGAAGCTTTCTTT.

The CDR3 DNA is TGTGCCAGCAGTACCTCGGGACAGGGACACTATGGCTACACCTTC. The encoded protein is CASSTSGQGHYGYTF. This chain joins TRBV6-5 and TRBJ1-2, with 9 bases lining up with TRBD1. V dropped 5 bases and J dropped 3; count of bases not matched to a gene: 7. Germline V gene data show CDR1 as MNHEY and CDR2 as SVGAGI. There are 15 residues in the CDR3.

This CDR3 is CASSTVPSEDTQYF. CDR3 nucleotides: TGTGCCAGTAGTACCGTTCCTAGCGAAGATACGCAGTATTTT. The gene calls are TRBV19 and TRBJ2-3; a possible D gene is TRBD2 (6 bases). V lost 4 bases and J lost 5, with 13 bases in between. CDR1 is LNHDA, CDR2 SQIVND, per germline (reference sequence). The CDR3 has 14 residues.

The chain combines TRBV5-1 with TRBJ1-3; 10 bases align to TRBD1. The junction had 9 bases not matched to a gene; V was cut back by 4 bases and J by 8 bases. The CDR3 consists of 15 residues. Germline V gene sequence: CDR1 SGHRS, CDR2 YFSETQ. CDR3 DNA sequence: TGCGCCAGCAGCGTATCGACAGGGGGCCTAGACACCATATATTTT. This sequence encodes CASSVSTGGLDTIYF.

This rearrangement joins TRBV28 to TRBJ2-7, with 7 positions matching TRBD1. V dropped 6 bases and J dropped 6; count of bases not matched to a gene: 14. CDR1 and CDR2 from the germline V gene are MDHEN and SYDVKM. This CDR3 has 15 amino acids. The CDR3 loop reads CASRRGQFYRAEQYF. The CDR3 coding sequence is TGTGCCAGCAGAAGGGGACAGTTCTATCGGGCCGAGCAGTACTTC. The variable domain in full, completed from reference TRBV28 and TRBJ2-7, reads DVKVTQSSRYLVKRTGEKVFLECVQDMDHENMFWYRQDPGLGLRLIYFSYDVKMKEKGDIPEGYSVSREKKERFSLILESASTNQTSMYLCASRRGQFYRAEQYFGPGTRLTVT.

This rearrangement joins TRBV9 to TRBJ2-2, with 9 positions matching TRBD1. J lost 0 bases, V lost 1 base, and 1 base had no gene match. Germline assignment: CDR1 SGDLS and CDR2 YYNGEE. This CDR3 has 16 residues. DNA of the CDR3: TGTGCCAGCAGCGTAACAGGGGGCGCGAACACCGGGGAGCTGTTTTTT. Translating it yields CASSVTGGANTGELFF.

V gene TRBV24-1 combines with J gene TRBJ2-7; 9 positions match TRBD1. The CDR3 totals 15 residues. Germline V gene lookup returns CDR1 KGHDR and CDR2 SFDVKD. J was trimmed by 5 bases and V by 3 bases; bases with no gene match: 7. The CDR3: CATSDPGQGLHEQYF. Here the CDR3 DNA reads TGTGCCACCAGTGATCCGGGACAGGGCCTCCACGAGCAGTACTTC.

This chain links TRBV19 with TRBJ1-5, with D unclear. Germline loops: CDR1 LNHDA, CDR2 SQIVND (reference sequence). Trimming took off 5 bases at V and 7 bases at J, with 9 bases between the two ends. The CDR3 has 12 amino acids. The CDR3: CASSEHGQPQHF. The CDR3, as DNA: TGTGCCAGTAGTGAGCACGGGCAGCCCCAGCATTTT.

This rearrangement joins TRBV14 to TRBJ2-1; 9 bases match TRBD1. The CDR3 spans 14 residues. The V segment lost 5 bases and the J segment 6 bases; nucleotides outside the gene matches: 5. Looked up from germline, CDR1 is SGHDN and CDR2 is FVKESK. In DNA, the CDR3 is TGTGCCAGCAGCTACCGGGACAGGGTCAATGAGCAGTTCTTC. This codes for CASSYRDRVNEQFF.

Here the CDR3 reads CASSANRGFEAFF. The CDR3 DNA is TGTGCCAGTAGTGCTAACAGGGGATTTGAAGCTTTCTTT. This rearrangement joins TRBV19 to TRBJ1-1; the match to TRBD1 covers 7 bases. Trimming at V came to 5 bases and at J to 7 bases, leaving 7 bases not matched to a gene. The CDR3 totals 13 residues. Germline lookup yields CDR1 LNHDA and CDR2 SQIVND (reference sequence).

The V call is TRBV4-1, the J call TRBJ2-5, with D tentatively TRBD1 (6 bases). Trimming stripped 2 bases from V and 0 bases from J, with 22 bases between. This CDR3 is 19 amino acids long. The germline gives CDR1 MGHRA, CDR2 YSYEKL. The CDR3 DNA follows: TGCGCCAGCAGCCAAACACGAGGGGGAGTTAAGGGGGACCAAGAGACCCAGTACTTC. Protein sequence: CASSQTRGGVKGDQETQYF.

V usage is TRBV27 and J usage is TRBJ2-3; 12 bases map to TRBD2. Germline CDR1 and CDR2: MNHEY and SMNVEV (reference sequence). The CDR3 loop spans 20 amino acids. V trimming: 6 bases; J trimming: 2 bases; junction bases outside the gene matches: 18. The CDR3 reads CASSRAGDRRTSGNTDTQYF. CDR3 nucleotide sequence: TGTGCCAGCAGCCGCGCGGGGGACAGAAGGACTAGCGGGAACACAGATACGCAGTATTTT.

Here the CDR3 reads CASGAEGTETQYF. In DNA, the CDR3 is TGTGCCAGCGGGGCGGAGGGGACGGAGACCCAGTACTTC. The chain joins TRBV2 to TRBJ2-5; D is perhaps TRBD2 (6 bases). With 8 bases removed from V and 5 bases from J, the gap between germline ends came to 15 bases. From germline, CDR1 is SNHLY and CDR2 FYNNEI. This CDR3 is built from 13 residues.

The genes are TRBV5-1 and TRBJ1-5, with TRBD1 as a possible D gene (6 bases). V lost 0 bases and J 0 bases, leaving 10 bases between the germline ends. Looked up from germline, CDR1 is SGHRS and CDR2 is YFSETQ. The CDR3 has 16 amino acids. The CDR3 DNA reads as TGCGCCAGCAGCTTGGCGGCAGGGGATAGCAATCAGCCCCAGCATTTT. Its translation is CASSLAAGDSNQPQHF.

CDR3 nucleotides: TGTGCCAGCTCACTCCGACAGGGCCACGAGCAGTACTTC. Translation: CASSLRQGHEQYF. The chain uses TRBV18 and TRBJ2-7, with 7 bases that match TRBD1. This CDR3 has 13 amino acids. V lost 4 bases and J lost 5; bases outside the gene matches: 5. Germline V gives CDR1 KGHSH, CDR2 LQKENI.